One sample yielded the 9 T cell receptor beta chains listed below, sequenced in a study of CD4+ T cells in melanoma. The assay was immunoSEQ multiplex PCR, and TCRdb's table has in-frame clones only and misses some. The sample consists of 120,000 to 150,000 clones, around 90% of them appearing once. Receptor source: a human donor with melanoma.

The chain links TRBV13 to TRBJ2-7, with D possibly TRBD1 on 6 matching bases. This CDR3 has 15 amino acids. Looked up from germline, CDR1 is PRHDT and CDR2 is FYEKMQ (reference sequence). Trimming removed 4 bases from V and 3 bases from J, with 16 bases in between. CDR3 residues: CASSYYTGQHYEQYF. The DNA for the CDR3 is TGTGCCAGCAGCTACTACACGGGACAACACTACGAGCAGTACTTC.

The table lists this clone with a count of one. The chain links TRBV9 to TRBJ1-2, with TRBD1 matching over 9 bases. V shed 0 bases, J shed 7 bases, and the junction held 7 bases outside the gene matches. Germline V gene data show CDR1 as SGDLS and CDR2 as YYNGEE. The CDR3 sequence is 15 residues long. Written as DNA, the CDR3 is TGTGCCAGCAGCGTAGCCGGGACAGGGTACGCTGGCTACACCTTC. Its translation is CASSVAGTGYAGYTF.

A word on this clone: At the DNA level, this CDR3 is encoded by other sequences in the same sample as well. This chain connects TRBV2 to TRBJ1-5, with 7 positions matching TRBD1. The V segment lost 4 bases and the J segment 5 bases; nucleotides outside the gene matches: 2. The CDR3 length is 13 residues. CDR1 SNHLY and CDR2 FYNNEI come from the germline V gene. CDR3 bases: TGTGCCAGCAGTGGACAGGGAGATCAGCCCCAGCATTTT. Its translation: CASSGQGDQPQHF.

The CDR3, as DNA: TGTGCCAGCACTCGACAGGGGATGGATACGCAGTATTTT. Translation gives CASTRQGMDTQYF. This rearrangement joins TRBV7-2 to TRBJ2-3; 8 bases line up with TRBD1. The CDR3 totals 13 residues. The V segment lost 7 bases and the J segment 6 bases; nucleotides outside the gene matches: 6. In germline, CDR1 is SGHTA, CDR2 FQGNSA.

The chain carries TRBV6-6 and TRBJ1-4, with TRBD1 identical over 8 bases. The J segment lost 3 bases and the V segment lost 6 bases, leaving 6 bases of the junction unmatched. The CDR3 loop spans 15 amino acids. CDR1 and CDR2 (germline): MNHNY, SVGAGI (reference sequence). CDR3 nucleotide sequence: TGTGCCAGCAGGCCGACAGGGGCCCCTAATGAAAAACTGTTTTTT. Protein sequence: CASRPTGAPNEKLFF.

The V call is TRBV2, the J call TRBJ2-1; D might be TRBD1 (6 bases). The CDR3 consists of 13 residues. Germline loops: CDR1 SNHLY, CDR2 FYNNEI. Trimming removed 6 bases at V and 5 bases at J, with 11 bases between. DNA for the CDR3: TGTGCCAGCAGGGGGGCCCTTCACAATGAGCAGTTCTTC. Its protein is CASRGALHNEQFF.

The chain is built from TRBV5-8 and TRBJ2-3; 12 bases fit TRBD2. Germline V CDR1 and CDR2: SGHTS, YDEGEE. The CDR3 is 16 amino acids. V shed 4 bases and J 0 bases; nucleotides not matched to a gene: 3. The CDR3 is CASSPGLAGSTDTQYF. CDR3 coding DNA: TGTGCCAGCAGCCCCGGACTAGCGGGGAGCACAGATACGCAGTATTTT.

V usage is TRBV11-2 and J usage is TRBJ2-2; 8 nucleotides match TRBD1. CDR1 is SGHAT, CDR2 FQNNGV, per germline. The J segment lost 4 bases and the V segment lost 4 bases, leaving 8 bases of the junction unmatched. The CDR3 sequence is 16 residues long. The CDR3, as DNA: TGTGCCAGCAGCTCACCAGGGGGCCAACTCACCGGGGAGCTGTTTTTT. Translation: CASSSPGGQLTGELFF.

The chain recombines TRBV7-2 with TRBJ1-2, with no clear D. Trimming removed 0 bases at V and 8 bases at J, with 16 bases between. The CDR3 length is 15 residues. Germline lookup yields CDR1 SGHTA and CDR2 FQGNSA. Here the CDR3 DNA reads TGTGCCAGCAGCTTAGCGTCGTGGGGTTTTAGGGGCTACACCTTC. As protein: CASSLASWGFRGYTF.